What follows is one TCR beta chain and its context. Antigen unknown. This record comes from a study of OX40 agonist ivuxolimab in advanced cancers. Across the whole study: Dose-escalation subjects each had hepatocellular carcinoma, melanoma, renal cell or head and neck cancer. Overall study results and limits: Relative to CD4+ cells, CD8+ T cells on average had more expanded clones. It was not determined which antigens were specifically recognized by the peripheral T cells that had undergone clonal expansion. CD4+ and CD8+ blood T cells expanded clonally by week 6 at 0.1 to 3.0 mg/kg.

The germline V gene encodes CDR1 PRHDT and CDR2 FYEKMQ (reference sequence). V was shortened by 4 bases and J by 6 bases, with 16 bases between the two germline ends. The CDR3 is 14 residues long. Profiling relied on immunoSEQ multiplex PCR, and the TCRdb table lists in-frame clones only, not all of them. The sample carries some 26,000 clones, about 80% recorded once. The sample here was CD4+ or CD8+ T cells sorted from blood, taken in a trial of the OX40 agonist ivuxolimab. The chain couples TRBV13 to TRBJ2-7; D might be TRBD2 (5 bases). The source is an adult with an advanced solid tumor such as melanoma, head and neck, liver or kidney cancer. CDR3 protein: CASSYFQDYREQYF. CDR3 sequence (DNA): TGTGCCAGCAGCTACTTCCAAGACTACCGCGAGCAGTACTTC.